Detailed here is one TCR beta chain. As yet, its antigen is unknown. After CD4 positive bead selection, the CD4-negative fraction gave CD8 T cells. Four subsets defined by CD45RA and CD27 were sorted after CD3, CD4, CD8 and live/dead staining. The data were taken from a study of naive and memory T cell subsets. Study-level findings and limits: In naive cells, over 85% of TCR sequences were seen only once.

The CDR3 totals 14 residues. Germline V gene data show CDR1 as MDHEN and CDR2 as SYDVKM. The germline V and J ends were trimmed by 5 bases and 4 bases, with 14 bases remaining between them. Two oligonucleotides, mixed equimolar, formed the beta constant-region primer covering TRBC1 and TRBC2. Ligated cDNA was amplified by four rounds of PCR with nested alpha and beta constant-region primers and SP2. An oligonucleotide with the SP2 primer and a 12-nucleotide UMI was ligated to the cDNA 3' end. TCRdb analysed the UMI-ligation and nested PCR reads with MiXCR anew, one entry per CDR3 protein. The table lists around 130,000 distinct CDR3 sequences, roughly 36% of them singletons, with less than 1% in the top ten.

The clonotype was recovered from a human donor in good health. The sequenced material came from central memory CD4+ T cells from blood. The chain joins TRBV28 to TRBJ2-5; a possible D gene is TRBD1 (5 bases). The CDR3 here is CASSRARAPETQYF. CDR3 sequence (DNA): TGTGCCAGCAGTCGCGCCAGGGCCCCAGAGACCCAGTACTTC.